This passage covers 21 T cell receptor beta chains from one sample sequenced in a study of human T cells and chemical hapten exposure. TCRdb analysed the RACE reads with MiXCR anew, one entry per CDR3 protein. This repertoire shows about 380,000 distinct CDR3 sequences, 4.8% found once; its top ten account for 2% to 2.5%. Time point in this sample: patch test 1, 2 weeks after DPC sensitization. The treatment: therapeutic diphenylcyclopropenone sensitization with weekly scalp DPC. The sample was whole blood, taken in connection with sensitization to the hapten diphenylcyclopropenone (DPC). These TCRs come from a woman in her forties or fifties with alopecia areata. Some clones in this sample may be carry-over from other donors' samples.

The chain is built from TRBV10-3 and TRBJ2-1, with D perhaps TRBD2 (5 bases). The CDR3 is made up of 14 amino acids. CDR1 is ENHRY, CDR2 SYGVKD, per germline. V lost 5 bases and J 0 bases, leaving 8 bases between the germline ends. CDR3 protein: CAISLGSSYNEQFF. The DNA for the CDR3 is TGTGCCATCAGTTTAGGGAGCTCCTACAATGAGCAGTTCTTC.

The table lists this clonotype with a few counts. The DNA for the CDR3 is TGTGCCATCAGTGTACTAGGTAGGGATACGCAGTATTTT. Its protein is CAISVLGRDTQYF. V and J are TRBV10-3 and TRBJ2-3; D might be TRBD2 (5 bases). Trimming took off 4 bases at V and 6 bases at J, with 11 bases between the two ends. Germline CDR1 and CDR2: ENHRY and SYGVKD. CDR3 length: 13 amino acids.

The chain couples TRBV6-2 or TRBV6-3 to TRBJ2-1; D is perhaps TRBD2 (6 bases). The CDR3 is 17 amino acids. Germline V gene data show CDR1 as MNHEY and CDR2 as SVGEGT. The V end was cut by 0 bases, the J end by 2 bases, with 14 bases between. CDR3 DNA sequence: TGTGCCAGCAGTTACTCAACCGGACTAACTACCTACAATGAGCAGTTCTTC. Translation gives CASSYSTGLTTYNEQFF.

This clonotype has just one count. Because the CDR3 is missing its conserved closing phenylalanine or tryptophan, this is likely a read error. V is TRBV6-6 and J is TRBJ2-3, with 7 bases that match TRBD2. This CDR3 region has 16 residues. Per the germline V gene, CDR1 is MNHNY and CDR2 is SVGAGI (reference sequence). The trim removed 0 bases at V and 2 bases at J, leaving 5 bases unmatched. CDR3 in amino acids: CASSYSRLAYTDTQYS. The CDR3 nucleotides are TGTGCCAGCAGTTACTCGAGACTAGCCTACACAGATACGCAGTATTCT.

This clonotype has a handful of counts. The chain joins TRBV5-1 to TRBJ2-7; D gene unclear. Germline V lookup: CDR1 SGHRS, CDR2 YFSETQ. Trimming removed 0 bases from V and 3 bases from J, with 10 bases in between. CDR3 length: 14 residues. In DNA form, the CDR3 reads TGCGCCAGCAGCTTGGATAAGGGAATCTACGAGCAGTACTTC. Translated: CASSLDKGIYEQYF.

This clonotype occurred a few times. This chain connects TRBV6-1 to TRBJ1-2, with 7 bases identical to TRBD1. The CDR3 totals 14 residues. CDR1 is MNHNS and CDR2 is SASEGT in the germline V gene. The V and J ends lost 6 bases and 7 bases, in that order; junction bases with no gene match: 11. The CDR3 is CASSKGGREPGYTF. CDR3 nucleotides: TGTGCCAGCAGCAAAGGGGGCAGGGAACCTGGCTACACCTTC.

This clonotype was counted between two and nine times. The chain has TRBV9 and TRBJ2-1; D is unclear. The CDR3 is 12 amino acids. Trimming left V 0 bases short and J 9 bases short, with 7 bases between. Germline-derived CDR1 and CDR2 are SGDLS and YYNGEE. CDR3 sequence: CASSVAVGEQFF. CDR3 sequence (DNA): TGTGCCAGCAGCGTAGCTGTCGGTGAGCAGTTCTTC.

This clonotype appeared many times. The chain uses TRBV12-3 or TRBV12-4 and TRBJ2-2; either TRBD1 or TRBD2 may supply D (7 bases each). CDR3 length: 16 residues. V was trimmed by 5 bases and J by 5 bases, leaving 18 bases between them. Here the CDR3 DNA reads TGTGCCAGCAGTGCTACAGGGGAAGCGGGGACCGGGGAGCTGTTTTTT. This sequence encodes CASSATGEAGTGELFF.

This clonotype was counted only a few times. This chain uses TRBV7-2 with TRBJ2-4; TRBD1 matches at 7 bases. Germline values: CDR1 SGHTA, CDR2 FQGNSA. This CDR3 contains 15 residues. With V trimmed by 5 bases and J by 6 bases, 10 bases remained unmatched. The CDR3 nucleotides read TGTGCCAGCAGCGGGATAAGGGGGCTGGTAAACATTCAGTACTTC. Translating gives CASSGIRGLVNIQYF.

This clonotype was observed many times. The chain couples TRBV5-4 to TRBJ1-6, with TRBD1 as a possible D gene (5 bases). The CDR3 length is 16 residues. The germline V gene encodes CDR1 SGHNT and CDR2 YYREEE (reference sequence). V gave up 4 bases and J gave up 7 bases, with 18 bases separating them. The CDR3: CASSDPRAGLNSPLHF. The CDR3 DNA follows: TGTGCCAGCAGCGACCCTCGGGCGGGACTCAATTCACCCCTCCACTTT.

This clonotype was observed many times. V usage is TRBV4-2 and J usage is TRBJ2-1; 12 bases are a match to TRBD2. V dropped 0 bases and J dropped 7; count of bases not matched to a gene: 7. The CDR3 is 17 amino acids. The germline gives CDR1 LGHNA, CDR2 YNFKEQ. For the CDR3, the DNA is TGTGCCAGCAGCCAAGAACCACCTAGCGGGGGGGTAAATGAGCAGTTCTTC. This encodes CASSQEPPSGGVNEQFF.

This clonotype appeared a few times. The chain combines TRBV12-3 or TRBV12-4 with TRBJ2-3; D not certain. The V and J ends lost 6 bases and 2 bases respectively, with 12 bases between them. This CDR3 is built from 14 residues. The CDR3 loop is CASRGEIYTDTQYF. Here the CDR3 DNA reads TGTGCCAGCAGAGGAGAGATATACACAGATACGCAGTATTTT.

The chain recombines TRBV2 with TRBJ2-2; 9 positions match TRBD2. In germline, CDR1 is SNHLY, CDR2 FYNNEI. The J segment lost 3 bases and the V segment lost 7 bases, leaving 12 bases of the junction unmatched. This CDR3 region has 17 residues. Written as DNA, the CDR3 is TGTGCCAGCACCGAAGGGCTAGCGGGGTTTTACACCGGGGAGCTGTTTTTT. This encodes CASTEGLAGFYTGELFF.

This clonotype was picked up many times. This chain connects TRBV3-1 to TRBJ1-1; 8 nucleotides agree with TRBD1. This CDR3 has 17 residues. Trimming took 1 base from V and 4 from J; bases not matched to a gene: 11. Germline lookup yields CDR1 LGHDT and CDR2 YNNKEL (reference sequence). DNA for the CDR3: TGTGCCAGCAGCCAAGGGTGGTCAGGGGGCTCAGTCACTGAAGCTTTCTTT. Amino acid sequence: CASSQGWSGGSVTEAFF. Full variable domain (remainder filled in from reference TRBV3-1 and TRBJ1-1): DTAVSQTPKYLVTQMGNDKSIKCEQNLGHDTMYWYKQDSKKFLKIMFSYNNKELIINETVPNRFSPKSPDKAHLNLHINSLELGDSAVYFCASSQGWSGGSVTEAFFGQGTRLTVV.

CDR3 sequence reads: CASSSTPGSGDTQYF. DNA for the CDR3: TGTGCCAGCAGCTCGACGCCGGGATCTGGGGATACGCAGTATTTT. V usage is TRBV7-2 and J usage is TRBJ2-3; a possible D gene is TRBD2 (5 bases). V lost 4 bases and J lost 6, with 17 bases in between. Per the germline V gene, CDR1 is SGHTA and CDR2 is FQGNSA. The CDR3 is made up of 15 amino acids.

This clonotype was observed a handful of times. The V call is TRBV4-2, the J call TRBJ2-7; D uncertain. Germline CDR1 LGHNA, CDR2 YNFKEQ. V dropped 1 base and J dropped 6 bases, with 13 bases sitting between them. The CDR3 contains 14 residues. CDR3 protein: CASSQGLLSLEQYF. Here the CDR3 DNA reads TGTGCCAGCAGCCAAGGACTTCTTAGTCTCGAGCAGTACTTC.

This clonotype was detected many times. This chain links TRBV7-9 with TRBJ1-2; 12 nucleotides agree with TRBD1. Trimming cost V 5 bases and J 8 bases; bases outside gene matches: 3. The CDR3 is made up of 13 amino acids. The V gene's germline CDR1 is SEHNR and CDR2 FQNEAQ (reference sequence). CDR3 region: CASSGDRGRGYTF. In DNA, the CDR3 is TGTGCCAGCAGCGGGGACAGGGGGCGCGGCTACACCTTC.

This clonotype was seen ten or more times. The chain links TRBV12-2 to TRBJ2-1; the listed D gene, TRBD2, was not tested against the DNA. TRBV12-2 is tagged as a pseudogene. The CDR3 has 16 amino acids. CDR3 sequence: CASRVTGLATHNEQFF. Written as DNA, the CDR3 is TGTGCAAGTCGCGTAACGGGACTAGCGACCCACAATGAGCAGTTCTTC.

J is TRBJ2-7 and V is TRBV4-2, with 7 bases that match TRBD2. The CDR3 length is 16 residues. V shed 1 base, J shed 9 bases, and the junction held 15 bases outside the gene matches. Germline loops: CDR1 LGHNA, CDR2 YNFKEQ. CDR3 residues: CASSQAGGGSGSGQYF. The CDR3 DNA reads TGTGCCAGCAGCCAAGCGGGTGGCGGGAGTGGGTCCGGGCAGTACTTC.

This clonotype was counted many times. This CDR3 is CASSYSIGRANTGELFF. CDR3 DNA: TGTGCCAGCAGTTACTCGATAGGACGGGCGAACACCGGGGAGCTGTTTTTT. This chain connects TRBV6-5 to TRBJ2-2; D unclear. The V gene lost 0 bases and the J gene lost 0 bases, with 11 bases spanning the gap. Germline V CDR1 and CDR2: MNHEY, SVGAGI. CDR3 length: 17 residues.

Concerning this clonotype itself: A read error may account for a junction end that differs from germline. The gene calls are TRBV27 and TRBJ2-2; either TRBD1 or TRBD2 may fit D (5 bases each). This CDR3 spans 15 amino acids. In germline, CDR1 is MNHEY, CDR2 SMNVEV (reference sequence). CDR3 residues: CASGLWDPGSGELFF. The CDR3 coding sequence is TGTGCCAGCGGTTTGTGGGACCCGGGTTCCGGGGAGCTGTTTTTT.